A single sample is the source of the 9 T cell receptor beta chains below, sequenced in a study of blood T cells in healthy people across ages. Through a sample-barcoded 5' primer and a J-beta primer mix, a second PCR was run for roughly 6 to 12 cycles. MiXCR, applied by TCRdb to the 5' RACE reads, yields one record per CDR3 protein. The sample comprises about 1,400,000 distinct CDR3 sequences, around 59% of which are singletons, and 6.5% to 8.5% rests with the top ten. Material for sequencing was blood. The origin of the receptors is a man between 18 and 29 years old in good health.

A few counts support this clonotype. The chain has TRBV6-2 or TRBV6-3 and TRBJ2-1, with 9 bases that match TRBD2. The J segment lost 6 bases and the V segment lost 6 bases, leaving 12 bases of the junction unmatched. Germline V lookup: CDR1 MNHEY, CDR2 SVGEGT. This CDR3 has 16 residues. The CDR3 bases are TGTGCCAGCAGCTCGACCCTTAGCGGGGGACGCAATGAGCAGTTCTTC. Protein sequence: CASSSTLSGGRNEQFF.

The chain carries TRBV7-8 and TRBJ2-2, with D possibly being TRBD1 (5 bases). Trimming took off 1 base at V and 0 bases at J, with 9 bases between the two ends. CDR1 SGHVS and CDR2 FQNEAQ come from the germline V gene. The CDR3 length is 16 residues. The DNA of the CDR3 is TGTGCCAGCAGCTTAGAAAGGGGCTCGAACACCGGGGAGCTGTTTTTT. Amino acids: CASSLERGSNTGELFF.

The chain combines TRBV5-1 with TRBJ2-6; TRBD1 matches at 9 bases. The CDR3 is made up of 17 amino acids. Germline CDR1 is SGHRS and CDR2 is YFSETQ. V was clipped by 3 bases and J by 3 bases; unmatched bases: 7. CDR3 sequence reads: CASSSKQGASGANVLTF. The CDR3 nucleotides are TGCGCCAGCAGCTCGAAACAGGGGGCTAGTGGGGCCAACGTCCTGACTTTC.

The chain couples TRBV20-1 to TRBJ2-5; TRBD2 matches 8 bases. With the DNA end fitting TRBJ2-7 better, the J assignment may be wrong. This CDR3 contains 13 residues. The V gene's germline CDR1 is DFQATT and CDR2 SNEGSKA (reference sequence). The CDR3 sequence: CSAEGLVLGEQYF. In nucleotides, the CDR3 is TGCAGTGCGGAGGGACTAGTCCTAGGCGAGCAGTACTTC.

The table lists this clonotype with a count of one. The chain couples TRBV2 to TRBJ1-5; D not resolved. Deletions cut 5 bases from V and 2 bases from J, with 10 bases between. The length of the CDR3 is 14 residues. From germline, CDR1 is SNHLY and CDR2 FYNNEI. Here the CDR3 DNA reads TGTGCCAGCAGTAACGACATTGGCAATCAGCCCCAGCATTTT. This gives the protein CASSNDIGNQPQHF.

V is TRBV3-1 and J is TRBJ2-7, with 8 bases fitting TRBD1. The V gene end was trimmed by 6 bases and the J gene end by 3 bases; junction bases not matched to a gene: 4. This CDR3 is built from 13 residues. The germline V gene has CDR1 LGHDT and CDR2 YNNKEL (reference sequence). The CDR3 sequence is CASRHRGDYEQYF. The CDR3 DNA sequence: TGTGCCAGCAGACACAGGGGGGACTACGAGCAGTACTTC.

The CDR3 DNA sequence: TGTGCCATCAGTGAGGAAACATTACGGGGAAACACCATATATTTT. It specifies CAISEETLRGNTIYF. The gene calls are TRBV10-3 and TRBJ1-3, with D hard to call. The germline V gene has CDR1 ENHRY and CDR2 SYGVKD. The CDR3 extends over 15 amino acids. Trimming stripped 2 bases from V and 4 bases from J, with 12 bases between.

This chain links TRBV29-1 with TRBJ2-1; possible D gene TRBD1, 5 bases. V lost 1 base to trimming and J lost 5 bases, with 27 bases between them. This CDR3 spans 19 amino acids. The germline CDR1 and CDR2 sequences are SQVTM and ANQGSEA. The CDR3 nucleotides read TGCAGCGTTGAAGCTAGAAGGGGTTGGACCCCCGGACCCAACAATGAGCAGTTCTTC. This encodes CSVEARRGWTPGPNNEQFF.

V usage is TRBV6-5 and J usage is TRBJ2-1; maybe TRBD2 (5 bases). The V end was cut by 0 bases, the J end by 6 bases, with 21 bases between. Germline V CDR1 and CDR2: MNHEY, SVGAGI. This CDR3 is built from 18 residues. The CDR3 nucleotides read TGTGCCAGCAGTTACTCGAGTATGGGTCCGGGATCCGGCAATGAGCAGTTCTTC. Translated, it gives CASSYSSMGPGSGNEQFF.